One and the same sample provided the 14 T cell receptor beta chains below, sequenced in a study of tumor-infiltrating lymphocytes in primary liver carcinoma. Researchers generated TCR beta cDNA from approximately 0.55 ug of total RNA, relying on a constant-region primer. Slightly modified ARM-PCR with three nested multiplex PCR rounds yielded TCR beta libraries. Amplification in the first two PCR rounds was performed using TRBV1-TRBV30 forward primers and a C-beta reverse primer for around 11 cycles each. TCRdb redid the calling of the multiplex PCR reads with MiXCR, one entry per CDR3 protein. The sample lists some 21,000 distinct CDR3 sequences; 75% to 80% were seen once. From roughly 20-30 mg of unsorted bulk tissue, DNA and RNA were co-extracted together. Sequences were obtained from liver tumor tissue from sampling region 1. Stated subset: tumor region T1, superior pole. The receptor set was obtained from a woman in her twenties or thirties with primary liver carcinoma and hepatitis B virus infection.

In the case of this clonotype: A much larger clone lies a single base off, so this may be a read error. This chain connects TRBV29-1 to TRBJ2-1, with 11 bases aligning to TRBD1. Germline CDR1 is SQVTM and CDR2 is ANQGSEA. Germline trimming cut 7 bases from V and 13 bases from J; bases unmatched to any gene: 15. The CDR3 sequence is 14 residues long. CDR3 coding DNA: TGCAGCGAATTGCCGGGACAGGGGGTGGACGATCAGTTCTTC. Amino acid sequence: CSELPGQGVDDQFF.

As concerns this clonotype: Germline is not matched at one junction end, which may reflect a read error. The J gene is TRBJ2-2, the V gene TRBV6-5, with TRBD1 identical over 8 bases. The CDR3 is 15 amino acids. Germline-derived CDR1 and CDR2 are MNHEY and SVGAGI. The CDR3 DNA sequence: TGTTCCAGCAGTCCGCGGACAGGGTTCACCGGGAACCTGTTTTTT. This gives the protein CSSSPRTGFTGNLFF.

In the case of this clonotype: A read error may produce the germline difference seen at one junction end. The rearrangement uses TRBV7-9 and TRBJ1-2, with D unresolved. From germline, CDR1 is SEHNR and CDR2 FQNEAQ (reference sequence). The CDR3 extends over 16 amino acids. The DNA for the CDR3 is TGTGCCAGCAACTTAGCGTCCCAAGGCCAGACGAATGGCTACACCTTC. It encodes CASNLASQGQTNGYTF.

Notes on this clonotype: Since no conserved phenylalanine or tryptophan closes the CDR3, a read error is the likely cause. V is TRBV11-3 and J is TRBJ2-1, with D possibly matching TRBD2 (5 bases). Germline loops: CDR1 SGHNT, CDR2 YENEEA. V was pared by 1 base and J by 3 bases, with 16 bases between. This CDR3 has 17 amino acids. CDR3 coding DNA: TGTGCCAGCAGCTTAGGCCTACTAGTGGGAGACTACAATGAGCAGTTCTCC. Encoded protein: CASSLGLLVGDYNEQFS.

The gene calls are TRBV25-1 and TRBJ2-2; D remains ambiguous. Trimming removed 11 bases at V and 3 bases at J, with 22 bases between. In germline, CDR1 is MGHDK, CDR2 SYGVNS. The length of the CDR3 is 16 residues. This CDR3 is CALYGASSSYTGELFF. In DNA form, the CDR3 reads TGTGCCCTTTATGGAGCTTCGTCGTCTTACACCGGGGAGCTGTTTTTT.

As regards this clonotype: A much larger clonotype is one base distant, so this may be a read error. The chain has TRBV27 and TRBJ2-1; no definite D call. CDR3 size: 11 residues. Per the germline V gene, CDR1 is MNHEY and CDR2 is SMNVEV (reference sequence). CDR3 region: CDSSDYNEQFF. CDR3 nucleotides: TGTGACAGCAGTGACTACAATGAGCAGTTCTTC.

Worth noting for this clonotype: Mismatch with germline at one junction end may stem from a read error. This chain links TRBV7-2 with TRBJ2-4; D may correspond to TRBD1 or TRBD2 (6 bases each). The CDR3 runs 13 residues. The germline V gene has CDR1 SGHTA and CDR2 FQGNSA. The CDR3 loop reads CASGLGGSRELYF. As DNA, the CDR3 is TGTGCCAGCGGCTTAGGGGGGTCGAGGGAATTGTACTTC. The entire variable domain, with the rest obtained from reference TRBV7-2 and TRBJ2-4, is as follows: GAGVSQSPSNKVTEKGKDVELRCDPISGHTALYWYRQSLGQGLEFLIYFQGNSAPDKSGLPSDRFSAERTGGSVSTLTIQRTQQEDSAVYLCASGLGGSRELYFGAGTRLSVL.

This chain links TRBV30 with TRBJ2-3; D is unresolved. The germline V gene has CDR1 GTSNPN and CDR2 SVGIG (reference sequence). CDR3 length equals 13 residues. Written as DNA, the CDR3 is TGTCCATGGAGTGTACATGGTCGGGATACGCAGTATTTT. Its protein is CPWSVHGRDTQYF.

This clonotype came up a few times. The junction departs from germline at one end; a sequencing error may be responsible. The chain uses TRBV4-1 and TRBJ2-1; 11 bases agree with TRBD1. In germline, CDR1 is MGHRA, CDR2 YSYEKL. The CDR3 spans 16 residues. In DNA form, the CDR3 reads TGCGACAGCAGCCGAGATCCGGGACAGGGGGAGAATGAGCAGTTCTTC. It is translated as CDSSRDPGQGENEQFF.

The chain combines TRBV29-1 with TRBJ2-7; a possible D gene is TRBD1 (6 bases). In germline, CDR1 is SQVTM, CDR2 ANQGSEA. V was trimmed by 6 bases and J by 2 bases, leaving 14 bases between them. The CDR3 has 13 amino acids. The CDR3 spells CSVTLRGPYEQYF. The DNA of the CDR3 is TGCAGCGTGACCCTCAGGGGCCCCTACGAGCAGTACTTC.

This clonotype has only one observation. One end of the junction varies from germline; a read error may be responsible. V and J are TRBV7-9 and TRBJ2-3, with 11 bases matching TRBD2. Germline lookup yields CDR1 SEHNR and CDR2 FQNEAQ (reference sequence). CDR3 length equals 16 residues. DNA for the CDR3: TGTGCCAGCAGCCAAATACTAGCGGGAGCCACAGATAGGCAGTATTTT. Translating gives CASSQILAGATDRQYF.

The chain is built from TRBV6-1 and TRBJ1-2; no definite D call. V gave up 6 bases and J gave up 2 bases, with 25 bases separating them. In germline, CDR1 is MNHNS, CDR2 SASEGT. This CDR3 comprises 18 residues. The CDR3 DNA reads as TGTGCCAGCAGAGAACGGTCCCTGGTCCTTAGAACCAACTATGGCTACACCTTC. This gives the protein CASRERSLVLRTNYGYTF.

This clonotype was seen only a few times. V and J are TRBV6-2 or TRBV6-3 and TRBJ2-1; weak D call: TRBD1 (5 bases). From germline, CDR1 is MNHEY and CDR2 SVGEGT. This CDR3 has 12 residues. The germline V and J ends were trimmed by 8 bases and 6 bases, with 11 bases remaining between them. CDR3 nucleotides: TGTGCCAGCGAGAGTAGGGGCAATGAGCAGTTCTTC. The encoded protein is CASESRGNEQFF.

With respect to this clonotype: One end of the junction is discordant with germline, which a read error may explain. The chain links TRBV11-2 to TRBJ2-1; tentatively, D is TRBD2 (6 bases). CDR1 and CDR2 (germline): SGHAT, FQNNGV. The CDR3 runs 16 residues. This chain's CDR3 is CASSTSLEGGYNEQFF. CDR3 nucleotides: TGTGCCAGTAGCACCTCTCTAGAGGGAGGATACAATGAGCAGTTCTTT.